One T cell receptor (beta chain) is described in this entry. Antigen: not known. The time point denotes: neoterminal ileum biopsy at postoperative endoscopy, about 6 months after surgery. The data originate from a study of T cell repertoires in ileal Crohn's disease. Study-level results: Compared with non-smokers, active smokers at surgery showed more clonal expansions. Compared with CD4 T cells, sorted CD8 cells carried more expanded clones.

The table came from immunoSEQ multiplex PCR; TCRdb's copy has only in-frame clones and leaves some out. The sample has about 62,000 clones; roughly nine tenths are singletons. V dropped 4 bases and J dropped 8 bases, with 14 bases sitting between them. Germline V gene lookup returns CDR1 WNHNN and CDR2 SYGVQD (reference sequence). CDR3 length: 13 amino acids. V gene TRBV10-1 combines with J gene TRBJ1-1; unclear D gene. The TCR was taken from an adult with Crohn's disease. The sample was ileal tissue. This CDR3 reads CASSVIRFGEAFF. The CDR3 DNA follows: TGCGCCAGCAGTGTCATACGGTTCGGGGAAGCTTTCTTT.